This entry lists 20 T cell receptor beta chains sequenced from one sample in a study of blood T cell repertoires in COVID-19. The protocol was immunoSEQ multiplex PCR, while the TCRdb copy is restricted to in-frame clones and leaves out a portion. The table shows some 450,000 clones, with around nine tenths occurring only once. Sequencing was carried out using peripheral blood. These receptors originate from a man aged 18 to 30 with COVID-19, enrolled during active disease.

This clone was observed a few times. CDR3 in DNA: TGTGCCAGCAGTTTTGGTATAGAAGAGACCCAGTACTTC. It is translated as CASSFGIEETQYF. The genes are TRBV27 and TRBJ2-5, with D uncertain. CDR1 is MNHEY and CDR2 is SMNVEV in the germline V gene (reference sequence). The CDR3 totals 13 residues. Trimming removed 3 bases from V and 3 bases from J, with 8 bases in between.

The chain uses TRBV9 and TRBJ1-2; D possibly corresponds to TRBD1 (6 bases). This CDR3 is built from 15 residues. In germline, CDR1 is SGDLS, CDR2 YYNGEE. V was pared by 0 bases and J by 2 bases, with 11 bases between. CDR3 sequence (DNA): TGTGCCAGCAGCGTAGGAGGGGGTTCGAACTATGGCTACACCTTC. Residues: CASSVGGGSNYGYTF.

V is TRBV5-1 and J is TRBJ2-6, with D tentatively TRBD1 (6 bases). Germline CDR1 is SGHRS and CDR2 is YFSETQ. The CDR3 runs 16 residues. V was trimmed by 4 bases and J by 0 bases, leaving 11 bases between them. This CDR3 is CASSPRTASGANVLTF. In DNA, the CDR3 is TGCGCCAGCAGCCCTCGGACAGCCTCTGGGGCCAACGTCCTGACTTTC.

The CDR3 spells CASSARPRTEDSGANVLTF. The CDR3 nucleotides are TGTGCCAGCAGCGCACGCCCCCGGACAGAAGACTCTGGGGCCAACGTCCTGACTTTC. This chain links TRBV7-9 with TRBJ2-6; D is possibly TRBD1 (6 bases). CDR1 and CDR2 from the germline V gene are SEHNR and FQNEAQ (reference sequence). The CDR3 has 19 residues. With 5 bases removed from V and 0 bases from J, the gap between germline ends came to 20 bases.

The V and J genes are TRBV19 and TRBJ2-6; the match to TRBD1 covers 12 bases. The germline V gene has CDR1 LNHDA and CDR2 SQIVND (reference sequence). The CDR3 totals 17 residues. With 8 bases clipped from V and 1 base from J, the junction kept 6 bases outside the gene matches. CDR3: CASAPGQGASGANVLTF. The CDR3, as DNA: TGTGCCAGTGCTCCGGGACAGGGGGCTTCTGGGGCCAACGTCCTGACTTTC. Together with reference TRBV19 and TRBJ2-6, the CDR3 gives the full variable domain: DGGITQSPKYLFRKEGQNVTLSCEQNLNHDAMYWYRQDPGQGLRLIYYSQIVNDFQKGDIAEGYSVSREKKESFPLTVTSAQKNPTAFYLCASAPGQGASGANVLTFGAGSRLTVL.

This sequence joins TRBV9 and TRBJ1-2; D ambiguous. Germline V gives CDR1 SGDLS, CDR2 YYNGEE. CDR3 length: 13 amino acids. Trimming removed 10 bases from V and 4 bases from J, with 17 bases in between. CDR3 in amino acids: CASSSGSLYGYTF. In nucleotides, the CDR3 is TGTGCCTCCTCATCGGGTTCCCTCTATGGCTACACCTTC.

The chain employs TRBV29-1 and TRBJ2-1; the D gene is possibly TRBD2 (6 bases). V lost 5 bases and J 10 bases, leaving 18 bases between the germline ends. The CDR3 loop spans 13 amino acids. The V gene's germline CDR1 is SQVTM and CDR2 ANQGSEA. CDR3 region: CSVLVGGVGEQFF. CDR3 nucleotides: TGCAGCGTTCTAGTCGGGGGAGTGGGGGAGCAGTTCTTC.

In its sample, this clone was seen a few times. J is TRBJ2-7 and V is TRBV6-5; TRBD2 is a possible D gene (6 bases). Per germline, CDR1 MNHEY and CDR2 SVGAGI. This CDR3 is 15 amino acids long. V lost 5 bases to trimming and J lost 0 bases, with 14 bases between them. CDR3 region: CASSRDGGNSYEQYF. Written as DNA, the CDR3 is TGTGCCAGCAGTAGGGACGGAGGGAACTCCTACGAGCAGTACTTC.

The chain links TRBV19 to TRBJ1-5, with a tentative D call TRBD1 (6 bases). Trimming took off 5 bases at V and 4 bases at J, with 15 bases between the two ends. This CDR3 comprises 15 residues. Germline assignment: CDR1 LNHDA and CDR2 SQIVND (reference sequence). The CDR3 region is CASSGGGGVNQPQHF. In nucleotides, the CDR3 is TGTGCCAGTAGTGGGGGGGGCGGCGTAAATCAGCCCCAGCATTTT.

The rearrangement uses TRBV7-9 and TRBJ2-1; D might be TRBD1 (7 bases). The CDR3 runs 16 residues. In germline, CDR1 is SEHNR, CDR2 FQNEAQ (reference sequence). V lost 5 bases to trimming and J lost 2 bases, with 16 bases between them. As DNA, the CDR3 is TGTGCCAGCAGCCTCGACGGCAGGGGGGCCTACAATGAGCAGTTCTTC. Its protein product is CASSLDGRGAYNEQFF.

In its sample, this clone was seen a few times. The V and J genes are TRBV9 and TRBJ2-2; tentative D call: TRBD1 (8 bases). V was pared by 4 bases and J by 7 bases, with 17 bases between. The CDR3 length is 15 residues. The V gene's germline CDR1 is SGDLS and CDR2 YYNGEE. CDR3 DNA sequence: TGTGCCAGCAGCTCCGAGGACAGGGAGGGCGGGGAGCTGTTTTTT. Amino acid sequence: CASSSEDREGGELFF.

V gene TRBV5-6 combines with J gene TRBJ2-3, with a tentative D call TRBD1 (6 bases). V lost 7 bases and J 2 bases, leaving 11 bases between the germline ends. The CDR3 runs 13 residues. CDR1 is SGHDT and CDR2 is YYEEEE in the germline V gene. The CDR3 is CASGTGYTDTQYF. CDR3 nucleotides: TGTGCCAGCGGCACAGGGTACACAGATACGCAGTATTTT.

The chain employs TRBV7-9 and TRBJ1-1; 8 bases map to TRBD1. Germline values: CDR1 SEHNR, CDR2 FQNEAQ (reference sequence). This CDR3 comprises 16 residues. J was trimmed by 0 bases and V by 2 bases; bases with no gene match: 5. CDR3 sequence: CASSLQPTGVNTEAFF. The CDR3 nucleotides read TGTGCCAGCAGCTTACAACCGACAGGGGTGAACACTGAAGCTTTCTTT.

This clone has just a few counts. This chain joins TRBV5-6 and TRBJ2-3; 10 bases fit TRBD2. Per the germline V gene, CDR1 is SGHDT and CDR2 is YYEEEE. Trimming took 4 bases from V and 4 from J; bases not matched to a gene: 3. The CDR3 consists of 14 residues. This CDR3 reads CASSILAGSDTQYF. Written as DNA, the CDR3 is TGTGCCAGCAGCATACTAGCGGGATCAGATACGCAGTATTTT.

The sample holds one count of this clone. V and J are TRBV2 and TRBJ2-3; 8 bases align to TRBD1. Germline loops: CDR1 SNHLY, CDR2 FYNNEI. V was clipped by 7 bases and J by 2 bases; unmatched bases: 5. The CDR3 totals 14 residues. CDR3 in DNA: TGTGCCAGCAACCAGGACAGGGCCACAGATACGCAGTATTTT. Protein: CASNQDRATDTQYF.

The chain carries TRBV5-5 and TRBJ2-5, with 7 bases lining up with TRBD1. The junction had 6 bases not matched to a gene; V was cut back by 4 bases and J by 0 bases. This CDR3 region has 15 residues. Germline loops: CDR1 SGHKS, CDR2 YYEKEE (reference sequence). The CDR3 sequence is CASSPQGDNQETQYF. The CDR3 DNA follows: TGTGCCAGCAGCCCCCAGGGGGACAACCAAGAGACCCAGTACTTC.

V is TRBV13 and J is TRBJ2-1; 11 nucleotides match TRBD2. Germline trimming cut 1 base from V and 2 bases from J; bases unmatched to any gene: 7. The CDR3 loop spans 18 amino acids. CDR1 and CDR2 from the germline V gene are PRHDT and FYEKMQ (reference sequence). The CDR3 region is CASSLVAGGSPTYNEQFF. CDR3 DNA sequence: TGTGCCAGCAGCTTAGTAGCGGGGGGGTCTCCGACCTACAATGAGCAGTTCTTC.

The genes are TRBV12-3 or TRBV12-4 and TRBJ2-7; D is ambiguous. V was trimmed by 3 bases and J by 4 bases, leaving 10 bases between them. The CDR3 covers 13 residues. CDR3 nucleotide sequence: TGTGCCAGCAGTTTTGTTTCTCAGTACGAGCAGTACTTC. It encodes CASSFVSQYEQYF.

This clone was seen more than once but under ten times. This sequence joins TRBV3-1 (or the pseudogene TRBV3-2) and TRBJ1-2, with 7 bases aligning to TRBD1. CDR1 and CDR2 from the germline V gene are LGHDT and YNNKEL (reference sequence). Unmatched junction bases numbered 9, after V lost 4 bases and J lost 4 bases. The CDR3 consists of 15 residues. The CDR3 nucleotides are TGTGCCAGCAGCCGATTGGACAGGACCGGCTATGGCTACACCTTC. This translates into CASSRLDRTGYGYTF.

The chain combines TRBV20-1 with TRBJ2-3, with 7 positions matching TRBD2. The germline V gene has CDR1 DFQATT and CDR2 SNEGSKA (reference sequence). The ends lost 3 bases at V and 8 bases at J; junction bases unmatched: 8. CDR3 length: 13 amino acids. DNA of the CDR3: TGCAGTGCTAGTGACGGACTAGACCTTACGCAGTATTTT. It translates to CSASDGLDLTQYF.